This T cell receptor beta chain was obtained from a study of blood T cell repertoires in COVID-19. Profiling relied on immunoSEQ multiplex PCR, and the TCRdb table lists in-frame clones only, not all of them. The repertoire includes 95,000 to 100,000 clones, roughly 86% of them detected once, and roughly 12% sits in the top ten. Sequencing was carried out using peripheral blood. The sequence was collected from a woman between 25 and 40 years old with acute or convalescent COVID-19.

CDR3: CAQANGNTIYF. The CDR3 region has the DNA TGTGCCCAGGCGAACGGAAACACCATATATTTT. J is TRBJ1-3 and V is TRBV30; D unclear. Germline CDR1 GTSNPN, CDR2 SVGIG (reference sequence). V dropped 8 bases and J dropped 4 bases, with 9 bases sitting between them. The CDR3 length is 11 residues. Full variable domain (missing parts from reference TRBV30 and TRBJ1-3): SQTIHQWPATLVQPVGSPLSLECTVEGTSNPNLYWYRQAAGRGLQLLFYSVGIGQISSEVPQNLSASRPQDRQFILSSKKLLLSDSGFYLCAQANGNTIYFGEGSWLTVV.